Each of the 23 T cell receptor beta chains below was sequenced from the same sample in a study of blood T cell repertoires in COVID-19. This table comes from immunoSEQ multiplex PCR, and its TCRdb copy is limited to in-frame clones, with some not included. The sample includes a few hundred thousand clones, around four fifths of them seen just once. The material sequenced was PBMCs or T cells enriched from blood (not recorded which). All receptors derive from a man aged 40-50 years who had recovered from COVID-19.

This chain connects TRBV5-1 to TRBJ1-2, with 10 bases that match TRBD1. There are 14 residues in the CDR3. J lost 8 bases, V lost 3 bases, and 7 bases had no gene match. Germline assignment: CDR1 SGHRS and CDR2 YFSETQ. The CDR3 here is CASSSTGTGDGYTF. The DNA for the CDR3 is TGCGCCAGCAGCTCCACCGGGACAGGGGACGGCTACACCTTC. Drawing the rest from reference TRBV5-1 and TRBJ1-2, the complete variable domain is KAGVTQTPRYLIKTRGQQVTLSCSPISGHRSVSWYQQTPGQGLQFLFEYFSETQRNKGNFPGRFSGRQFSNSRSEMNVSTLELGDSALYLCASSSTGTGDGYTFGSGTRLTVV.

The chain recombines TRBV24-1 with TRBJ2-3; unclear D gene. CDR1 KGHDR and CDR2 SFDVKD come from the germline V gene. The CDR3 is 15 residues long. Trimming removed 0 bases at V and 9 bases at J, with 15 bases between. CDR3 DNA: TGTGCCACCAGTGATTTGCCGGCGCCCTCAGGCACGCAGTATTTT. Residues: CATSDLPAPSGTQYF.

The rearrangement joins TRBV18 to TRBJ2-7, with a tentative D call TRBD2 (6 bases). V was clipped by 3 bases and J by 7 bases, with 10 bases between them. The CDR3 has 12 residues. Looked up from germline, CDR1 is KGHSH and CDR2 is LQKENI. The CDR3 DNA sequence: TGTGCCAGCTCACCTGACCGGGAGGAGCAGTACTTC. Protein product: CASSPDREEQYF.

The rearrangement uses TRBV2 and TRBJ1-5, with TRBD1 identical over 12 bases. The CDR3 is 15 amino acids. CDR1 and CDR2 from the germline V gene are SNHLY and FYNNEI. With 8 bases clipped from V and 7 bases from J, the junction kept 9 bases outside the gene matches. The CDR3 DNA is TGTGCCAGCTCATCATGGGGGACAGGGGGCCAGCCCCAGCATTTT. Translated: CASSSWGTGGQPQHF.

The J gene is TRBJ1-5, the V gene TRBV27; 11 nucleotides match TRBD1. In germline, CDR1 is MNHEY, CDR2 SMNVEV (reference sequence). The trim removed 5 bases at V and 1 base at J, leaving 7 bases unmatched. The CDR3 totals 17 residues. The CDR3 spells CASSRTGGYTSNQPQHF. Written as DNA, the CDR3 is TGTGCCAGCAGTAGGACAGGGGGCTATACGAGCAATCAGCCCCAGCATTTT.

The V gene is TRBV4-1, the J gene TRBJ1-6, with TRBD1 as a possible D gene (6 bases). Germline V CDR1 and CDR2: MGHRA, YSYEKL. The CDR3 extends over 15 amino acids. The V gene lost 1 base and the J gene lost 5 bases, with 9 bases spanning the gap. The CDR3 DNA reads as TGCGCCAGCAGCCAAGGAGGGGGGGATAATTCACCCCTCCACTTT. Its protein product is CASSQGGGDNSPLHF.

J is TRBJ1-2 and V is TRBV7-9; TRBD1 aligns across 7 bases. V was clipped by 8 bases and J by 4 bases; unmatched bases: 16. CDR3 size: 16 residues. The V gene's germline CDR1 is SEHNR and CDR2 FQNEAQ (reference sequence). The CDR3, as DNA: TGTGCCAGCGACTACCCCGAGGGACAGTCCCTCTATGGCTACACCTTC. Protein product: CASDYPEGQSLYGYTF.

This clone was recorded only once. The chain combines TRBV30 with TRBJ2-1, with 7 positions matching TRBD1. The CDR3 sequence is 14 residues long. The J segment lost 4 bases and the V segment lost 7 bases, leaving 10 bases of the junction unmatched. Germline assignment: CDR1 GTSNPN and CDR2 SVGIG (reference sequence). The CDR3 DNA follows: TGTGCCTACAAGACAGGGAGAAATTACAATGAGCAGTTCTTC. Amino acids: CAYKTGRNYNEQFF.

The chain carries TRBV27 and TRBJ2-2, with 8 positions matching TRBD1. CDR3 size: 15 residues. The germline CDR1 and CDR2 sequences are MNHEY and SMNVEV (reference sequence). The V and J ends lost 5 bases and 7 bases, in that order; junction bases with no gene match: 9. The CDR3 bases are TGTGCCAGCAGTCTCCAGGGGGCGCTTGTCGGGGAGCTGTTTTTT. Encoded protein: CASSLQGALVGELFF.

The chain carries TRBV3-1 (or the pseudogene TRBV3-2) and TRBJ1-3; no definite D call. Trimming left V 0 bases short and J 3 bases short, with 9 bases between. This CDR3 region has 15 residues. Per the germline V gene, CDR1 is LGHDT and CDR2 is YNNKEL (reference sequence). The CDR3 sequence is CASSQDVGVGNTIYF. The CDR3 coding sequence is TGTGCCAGCAGCCAAGATGTGGGAGTTGGAAACACCATATATTTT.

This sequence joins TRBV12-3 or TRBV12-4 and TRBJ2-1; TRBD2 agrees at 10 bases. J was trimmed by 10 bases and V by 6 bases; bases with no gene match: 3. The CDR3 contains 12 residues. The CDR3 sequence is CASRLLAGEQFF. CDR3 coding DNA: TGTGCCAGCAGGTTACTAGCGGGGGAGCAGTTCTTC.

CDR3 in DNA: TGTGCCAGCAGCCCCCGGACCGGGGGGGTTAGCAATCAGCCCCAGCATTTT. Its protein product is CASSPRTGGVSNQPQHF. V usage is TRBV7-2 and J usage is TRBJ1-5; TRBD1 might be the D (5 bases). The germline V and J ends were trimmed by 5 bases and 0 bases, with 17 bases remaining between them. The CDR3 totals 17 residues. In germline, CDR1 is SGHTA, CDR2 FQGNSA.

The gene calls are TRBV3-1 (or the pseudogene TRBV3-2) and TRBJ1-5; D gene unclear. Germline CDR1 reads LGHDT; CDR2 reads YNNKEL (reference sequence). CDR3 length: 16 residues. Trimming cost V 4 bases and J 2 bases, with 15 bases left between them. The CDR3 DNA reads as TGTGCCAGCAGCCCACGGGGTTCGGTCGGCAATCAGCCCCAGCATTTT. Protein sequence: CASSPRGSVGNQPQHF.

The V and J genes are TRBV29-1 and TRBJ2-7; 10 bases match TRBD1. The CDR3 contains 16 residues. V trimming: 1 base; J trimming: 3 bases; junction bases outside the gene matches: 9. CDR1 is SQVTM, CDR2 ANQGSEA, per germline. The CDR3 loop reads CSVEGTGGGFGYEQYF. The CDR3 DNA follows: TGCAGCGTTGAAGGGACAGGGGGAGGCTTTGGCTACGAGCAGTACTTC.

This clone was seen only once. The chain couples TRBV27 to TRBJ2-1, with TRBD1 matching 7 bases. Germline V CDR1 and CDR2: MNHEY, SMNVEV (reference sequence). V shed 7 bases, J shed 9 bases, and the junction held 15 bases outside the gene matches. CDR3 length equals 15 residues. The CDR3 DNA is TGTGCCAGCAATCGGGGCCAGGGGGTATTCCTTGAGCAGTTCTTC. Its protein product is CASNRGQGVFLEQFF.

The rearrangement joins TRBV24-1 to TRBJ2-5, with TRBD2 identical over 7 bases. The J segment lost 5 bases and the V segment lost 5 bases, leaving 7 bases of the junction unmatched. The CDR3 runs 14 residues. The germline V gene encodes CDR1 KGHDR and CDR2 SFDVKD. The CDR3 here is CATSGWGGMETQYF. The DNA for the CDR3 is TGTGCCACCAGTGGTTGGGGGGGGATGGAGACCCAGTACTTC.

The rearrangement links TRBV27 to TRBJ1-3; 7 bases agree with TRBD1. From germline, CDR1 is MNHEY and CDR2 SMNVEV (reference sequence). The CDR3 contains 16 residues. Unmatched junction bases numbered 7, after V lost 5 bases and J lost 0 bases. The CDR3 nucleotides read TGTGCCAGCAGTCCTCGGCCAGGGGGCTCTGGAAACACCATATATTTT. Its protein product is CASSPRPGGSGNTIYF.

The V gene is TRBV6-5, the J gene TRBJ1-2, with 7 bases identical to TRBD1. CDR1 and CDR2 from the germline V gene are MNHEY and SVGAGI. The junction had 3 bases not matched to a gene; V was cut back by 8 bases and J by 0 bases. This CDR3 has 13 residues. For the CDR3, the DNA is TGTGCCAGCGGACAGGAAACTAACTATGGCTACACCTTC. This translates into CASGQETNYGYTF.

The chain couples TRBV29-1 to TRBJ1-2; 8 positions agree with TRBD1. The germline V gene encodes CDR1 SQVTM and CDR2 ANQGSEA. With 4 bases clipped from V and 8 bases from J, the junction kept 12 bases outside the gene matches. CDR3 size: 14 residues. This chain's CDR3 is CSVAKAGQGYGYTF. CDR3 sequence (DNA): TGCAGCGTTGCCAAAGCCGGACAGGGCTACGGCTACACCTTC.

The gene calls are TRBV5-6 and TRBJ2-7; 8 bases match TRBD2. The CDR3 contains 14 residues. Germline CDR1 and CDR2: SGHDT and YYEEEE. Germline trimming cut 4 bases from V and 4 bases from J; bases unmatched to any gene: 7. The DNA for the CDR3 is TGTGCCAGCAGCCAAAGCGGGAGCTGGTACGAGCAGTACTTC. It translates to CASSQSGSWYEQYF.

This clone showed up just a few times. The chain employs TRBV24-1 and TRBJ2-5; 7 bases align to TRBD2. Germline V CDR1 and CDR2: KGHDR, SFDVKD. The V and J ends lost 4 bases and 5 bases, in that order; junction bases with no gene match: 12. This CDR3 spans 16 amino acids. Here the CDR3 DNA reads TGTGCCACCAGTGACCGGTCCGGGATTAGCGGGGAGACCCAGTACTTC. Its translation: CATSDRSGISGETQYF.

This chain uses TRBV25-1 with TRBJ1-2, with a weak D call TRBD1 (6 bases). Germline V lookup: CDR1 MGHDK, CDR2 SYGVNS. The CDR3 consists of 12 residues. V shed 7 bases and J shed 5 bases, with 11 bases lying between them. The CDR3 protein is CASTDRTYGYTF. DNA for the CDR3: TGTGCCAGCACCGACAGGACTTATGGCTACACCTTC.

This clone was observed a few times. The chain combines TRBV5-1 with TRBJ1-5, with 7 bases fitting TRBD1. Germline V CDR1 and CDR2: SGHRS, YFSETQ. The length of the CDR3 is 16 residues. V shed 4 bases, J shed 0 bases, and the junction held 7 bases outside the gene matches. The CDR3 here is CASSLGTADSNQPQHF. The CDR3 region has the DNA TGCGCCAGCAGCCTGGGGACAGCCGATAGCAATCAGCCCCAGCATTTT.